This T cell receptor beta chain was obtained from a study of blood T cell repertoires in COVID-19. Enrollees, about 18 to 89 years old, lived in some 24 US areas. Per the original methods: From reference gene primer amplification, estimates of nucleated cell counts were derived. Produced via immunoSEQ multiplex PCR; TCRdb's table is partial and in-frame only. That table supplies the V and J calls and clone size; D and trimming were determined from the DNA. Seen here are approximately 200,000 clones, 82% observed once, and the top ten hold about 11%. Germline CDR1 reads SGHAT; CDR2 reads FQDESV (reference sequence). The CDR3 contains 14 residues. V gave up 5 bases and J gave up 4 bases, with 14 bases separating them.

The sample comprised PBMCs or T cells enriched from blood (not recorded which). This receptor was obtained from a man aged 40-49 years who had recovered from COVID-19. The chain links TRBV11-1 to TRBJ1-1; weak D call: TRBD1 (5 bases). Here the CDR3 reads CASSPGRGGTEAFF. CDR3 coding DNA: TGTGCCAGCAGCCCAGGTAGGGGCGGCACTGAAGCTTTCTTT.